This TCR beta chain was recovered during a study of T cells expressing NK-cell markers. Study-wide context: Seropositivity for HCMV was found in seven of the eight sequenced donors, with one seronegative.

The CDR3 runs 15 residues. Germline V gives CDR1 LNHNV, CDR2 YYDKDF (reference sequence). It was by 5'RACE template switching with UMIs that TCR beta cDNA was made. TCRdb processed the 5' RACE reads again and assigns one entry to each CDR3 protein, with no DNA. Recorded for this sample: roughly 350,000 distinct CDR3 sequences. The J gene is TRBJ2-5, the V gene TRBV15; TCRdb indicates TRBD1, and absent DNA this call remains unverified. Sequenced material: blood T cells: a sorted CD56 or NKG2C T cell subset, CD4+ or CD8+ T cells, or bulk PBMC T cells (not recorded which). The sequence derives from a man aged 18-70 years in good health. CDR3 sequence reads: CATSRGQGAGETQYF.